This T cell receptor beta chain appears in the sequencing data of a study of blood T cells in healthy people across ages (dated by TCRdb to 2015 to 2017). General notes on the study: In model experiments, roughly one uniquely barcoded TCR beta cDNA molecule per two T cells was captured by template switching. To track age-related changes in TCR beta repertoire diversity, the study relied on deep sequencing normalized with unique cDNA molecular identifiers. Four age groups were formed from the donors: young (average around 15 years), middle-aged (just under 40), aged (more than 55) and long-lived (about 75). To avoid experimental bias, donors of different ages were distributed randomly across sequencing lanes. Two additional independent replicas of 1 million unique cDNA reads from the same blood draw were analyzed for two donors (one aged 18 to 30 and one aged 80 or older).

Per the germline V gene, SGHRS is the CDR1 and YFSETQ is the CDR2. The CDR3 contains 14 residues, cysteine and phenylalanine counted. Only the CDR3 DNA stays, 42 bases, in frame from base 1. Trimming costs V 1 base and J 1 base, and their ends lie 7 bases apart. Donors were around 37 systemically healthy Caucasian individuals from Russia aged about 6 to 100 years. Around 10 milliliters of peripheral blood were drawn from each donor into EDTA-treated Vacutainer tubes. Ficoll-Paque density-gradient centrifugation was used to isolate PBMCs, with at least 6 million obtained per sample. Total RNA was extracted from PBMCs with Trizol reagent, with at least 5 micrograms obtained per sample. Naive CD45RAhigh/CD27high T cell percentages were measured by flow cytometry on a PBMC aliquot from every donor. Results and caveats for the whole study, not just this receptor: Total diversity estimates from one million sequenced T cells were considered lower bounds and underestimates. The CMV infection status of donors was not known, potentially confounding age-related changes in expanded clonotypes. Compared with the aged group, more naive CD4+ T cells, fewer expanded clones and increased TCR diversity were shown by the long-lived group, suggesting age selection. Bulk unsorted PBMC profiling prevented conclusive comparison of naive and antigen-experienced compartments. As age increased, observed TCR beta diversity per million T cells dropped in a roughly linear way, and a significant reduction was already evident by age 40. Observed TCR beta diversity correlated strongly with the percentage of naive T cells measured by flow cytometry.

Receptor libraries were prepared by 5' RACE. The instrument was an Illumina HiSeq 2500. The second PCR ran for about 6 to 12 cycles and used a J-beta primer mix along with a sample-barcoded 5' primer. Each TCR beta cDNA molecule received a unique molecular identifier from a template-switch 5' adaptor carrying 12 random nucleotides. Each sample yielded at least 3 million CDR3-containing paired-end reads. First-strand cDNA was synthesized from all RNA with the Mint cDNA synthesis kit, primed by a TRBC-specific oligonucleotide. Following uracil-DNA glycosylase treatment, a first 18-cycle PCR with universal primers M1SS and BC2_uni_R was performed on all cDNA. The authors' analysis ran thus. For normalization, 1 million high-quality reads were randomly selected from each sample, with every read carrying a distinct molecular identifier. Instead of being binned into consensus sequences, reads with shared molecular identifiers were discarded. MiTCR, with a Q25 quality threshold and the strictest error-elimination algorithm, was used for CDR3 identification, clonotype clustering and error correction. A nonparametric unseen species model with Euler transformation was used to estimate lower-bound total TCR beta diversity. TCRdb passed the public sequencing reads through fastp at Q25 and MiXCR, retaining productive beta sequences. Each CDR3 protein appears once, grouped with its most common genes and DNA. These V and J calls are TCRdb output, not the study's own analysis. The sample records about a million distinct CDR3 sequences, more than 30% of which are singletons. Clones ranked in the top ten supply around 13% of the sample.

In the case of this clonotype: Its antigen remains unidentified. No much larger clonotype is one base removed from it; base qualities were not supplied.

The sequencing input was blood. The chain is made from TRBV5-1 and TRBJ2-3; no confident D gene assignment can be made. The TCR was taken from a man aged 18 to 35 in good health. The DNA reads TGCGCCAGCAGCTTGACGGATGGCACAGATACGCAGTATTTT. The resulting protein is CASSLTDGTDTQYF.